The entry that follows covers one TCR beta chain sequence. The data were obtained in a study of OX40 agonist ivuxolimab in advanced cancers. Generated by immunoSEQ multiplex PCR, the TCRdb table keeps only in-frame clones and is missing some. This sample carries about 67,000 clones, about nine tenths of them seen once, and the ten largest clones take 2% to 2.5%. The germline V and J ends were trimmed by 3 bases and 8 bases, with 16 bases remaining between them. From germline, CDR1 is LNHDA and CDR2 SQIVND (reference sequence). The CDR3 is 15 residues long. This TCR came from an adult with an advanced solid tumor such as melanoma, head and neck, liver or kidney cancer. The chain recombines TRBV19 with TRBJ2-2; D remains ambiguous. Sequenced here: CD4+ or CD8+ T cells sorted from blood, sampled in a trial of the OX40 agonist ivuxolimab. The CDR3: CASSIPPTTTGELFF. The CDR3, as DNA: TGTGCCAGTAGTATCCCCCCGACCACGACTGGGGAGCTGTTTTTT.